This T cell receptor beta chain stems from a study of blood T cells in healthy people across ages. Trimming removed 4 bases from V and 4 bases from J, with 13 bases in between. This CDR3 has 14 residues. CDR1 MNHEY and CDR2 SMNVEV come from the germline V gene (reference sequence). A sample-barcoded 5' primer and a J-beta primer mix were used in a second PCR of roughly 6 to 11 cycles. TCRdb independently ran MiXCR on the 5' RACE reads; one entry per CDR3 protein. The table records more than 700,000 distinct CDR3 sequences, 53% of them present only once. The V gene is TRBV27, the J gene TRBJ2-5; D gene unclear. This TCR was recovered from a man aged 80 or over in good health. The specimen was blood. CDR3 loop: CASSSFRLGETQYF. CDR3 DNA: TGTGCCAGCAGTTCTTTTCGCCTGGGAGAGACCCAGTACTTC.